The clone carrying this T cell receptor beta chain was observed a handful of times. The antigen is unknown. Time point: blood at routine non-recurrence follow-up after resection. Whole RNA, isolated from tumor, nontumor lung or frozen PBMC, was sequenced without prior sorting. The data derive from a study of spatial heterogeneity in lung cancer. Carried by each TCR cDNA molecule was a unique molecular identifier. Each CDR3 protein is one row after TCRdb ran MiXCR on the 5' RACE reads. Of around 110,000 distinct CDR3 sequences in the sample, about 12% were seen once. Study-level points and caveats: More often at tumor resection than at routine follow-up, ubiquitous expanded tumor TCRs were detected in the blood.

The sequencing used PBMCs, collected at follow-up. This sequence was found in a male donor with early-stage non-small cell lung cancer.

Here the CDR3 DNA reads TGCAGCGTCGGGACAGGAATCTCCTACGAGCAGTACTTC. The encoded protein is CSVGTGISYEQYF. The genes are TRBV29-1 and TRBJ2-7; the match to TRBD1 covers 8 bases. The CDR3 contains 13 residues. The germline CDR1 and CDR2 sequences are SQVTM and ANQGSEA. J was trimmed by 0 bases and V by 6 bases; bases with no gene match: 4.